This T cell receptor beta chain is from a study of blood T cells in healthy people across ages. Study results and limitations: Diversity estimated from one million T cells was considered an underestimate.

Combining a sample-barcoded 5' primer with a J-beta primer mix, a second PCR ran for about 7 to 11 cycles. TCRdb reprocessed the 5' RACE reads via MiXCR and lists one record per CDR3 protein. This table has 950,000 to 1,200,000 distinct CDR3 sequences, around two fifths appearing once. The CDR3 has 13 residues. Germline CDR1 PRHDT, CDR2 FYEKMQ (reference sequence). As to this clonotype: The antigen remains unidentified.

The TCR originated in a man aged 18 to 30 in good health. V is TRBV13 and J is TRBJ2-1; D tentatively reads TRBD1 or TRBD2 (5 bases each). The J call may be mistaken, given a closer DNA end match to TRBJ2-7. Sequencing input: blood. CDR3 protein: CASSFGGMAEQYF. In DNA, the CDR3 is TGTGCCAGCAGCTTTGGGGGTATGGCCGAGCAGTACTTC.